The rows below give T cell receptor beta chains drawn from one sample of a study of blood T cell repertoires in COVID-19. Profiled with immunoSEQ multiplex PCR; TCRdb holds only in-frame clones, not every one. Seen here are about 400,000 clones, around 92% observed once, and the top ten hold about 1.7%. Sequencing was performed on PBMCs or T cells enriched from blood (not recorded which). Receptors originate from a woman aged 25 to 39 who had recovered from COVID-19. Both conserved end residues are part of each CDR3. Each record gives: V gene, J gene, CDR3 protein.

v_call: TRBV5-4
j_call: TRBJ1-1
cdr3_aa: CASSSDRENIYTEAFF

v_call: TRBV28
j_call: TRBJ1-5
cdr3_aa: CASSRQGDGQPQHF

v_call: TRBV5-1
j_call: TRBJ2-3
cdr3_aa: CASSAGQGPFTDTQYF

v_call: TRBV27
j_call: TRBJ1-1
cdr3_aa: CASSDPRTGRTEAFF

v_call: TRBV7-3
j_call: TRBJ2-2
cdr3_aa: CASSLLGRGSGELFF

v_call: TRBV30
j_call: TRBJ1-6
cdr3_aa: CASGQGFANSPLHF

v_call: TRBV3-1/TRBV3-2
j_call: TRBJ2-7
cdr3_aa: CASSQEVASYEQYF

v_call: TRBV6-5
j_call: TRBJ1-6
cdr3_aa: CASSYSRSGSPLHF

v_call: TRBV7-8
j_call: TRBJ2-3
cdr3_aa: CASSLGQGADTQYF

v_call: TRBV7-3
j_call: TRBJ1-6
cdr3_aa: CASSLQGRNSPLHF

v_call: TRBV16
j_call: TRBJ2-3
cdr3_aa: CASSQSRGLGDTQYF

v_call: TRBV5-1
j_call: TRBJ2-3
cdr3_aa: CASSSGQYTDTQYF

v_call: TRBV4-3
j_call: TRBJ1-2
cdr3_aa: CASSQEWGVPDGYTF

v_call: TRBV3-1/TRBV3-2
j_call: TRBJ1-1
cdr3_aa: CASSQRPRGNAFF

v_call: TRBV9
j_call: TRBJ2-1
cdr3_aa: CASSVVGLTGNEQFF

v_call: TRBV19
j_call: TRBJ2-7
cdr3_aa: CASREQGASYEQYF

v_call: TRBV9
j_call: TRBJ1-5
cdr3_aa: CASSARDSESQPQHF

v_call: TRBV3-1/TRBV3-2
j_call: TRBJ2-7
cdr3_aa: CASSQDLTVYEQYF

v_call: TRBV7-7
j_call: TRBJ2-1
cdr3_aa: CASSLSGTSGMNEQFF

v_call: TRBV15
j_call: TRBJ1-5
cdr3_aa: CATSRDRTVGSNQPQHF

v_call: TRBV30
j_call: TRBJ1-1
cdr3_aa: CAWENRGNTEAFF

v_call: TRBV7-9
j_call: TRBJ2-6
cdr3_aa: CASSLNRAGSGANVLTF

v_call: TRBV11-2
j_call: TRBJ2-7
cdr3_aa: CASSFELTGLFYEQYF

v_call: TRBV29-1
j_call: TRBJ2-1
cdr3_aa: CSVRRDREYNEQFF

v_call: TRBV7-2
j_call: TRBJ1-2
cdr3_aa: CASSHTGDYGYTF

v_call: TRBV5-4
j_call: TRBJ2-1
cdr3_aa: CASSPEPFDEQFF

v_call: TRBV5-5
j_call: TRBJ1-2
cdr3_aa: CASSLAWTVNYGYTF

v_call: TRBV24-1
j_call: TRBJ2-1
cdr3_aa: CATSDPGTSDEQFF

v_call: TRBV19
j_call: TRBJ2-7
cdr3_aa: CASTPQLGVSRSEQYF

v_call: TRBV24-1
j_call: TRBJ2-7
cdr3_aa: CATSDGRTGGEQYF

v_call: TRBV4-1
j_call: TRBJ1-1
cdr3_aa: CASSQGSGGREAFF